The rows below give T cell receptor beta chains drawn from one sample of a study of blood T cell repertoires in COVID-19. Sequencing was performed with immunoSEQ multiplex PCR; in TCRdb, only in-frame clones are kept and a portion is missing. The data contain 35,000 to 50,000 clones, around 82% of them singletons. The sample comprised peripheral blood. The receptor set was obtained from a woman aged 70 to 79 with acute or convalescent COVID-19. The CDR3 runs from the conserved cysteine through the conserved F or W. Fields, in order: J gene, D gene, V gene, clone size, CDR3 DNA, CDR3 protein. The D gene is left open where the match is weak. Some rows have no size entry. The others give once, few or many, or a class for an expanded clone.

>TRBJ1-1|TRBD1|TRBV6-5|NA
TGTGCCACCGCGACAGGGGGATTGGACACTGAAGCTTTCTTT
CATATGGLDTEAFF
>TRBJ2-7|TRBD2|TRBV30|few
TGTGCCTGGAGTGTGGGAGCGTCTAGCGGATACGAGCAGTACTTC
CAWSVGASSGYEQYF
>TRBJ1-2|NA|TRBV6-2/TRBV6-3|NA
TGTGCCAGCAGTTTCCGGGACATGCGCGGCTACACCTTC
CASSFRDMRGYTF
>TRBJ2-1|TRBD2|TRBV27|NA
TGTGCCAGCAGCCATTACCCGACTAGCGGGAGGGCCTTGGAGCAGTTCTTC
CASSHYPTSGRALEQFF
>TRBJ2-3|NA|TRBV7-6|NA
TGTGCCAGCAGCTTAAAAGCGGAATCGCACACAGATACGCAGTATTTT
CASSLKAESHTDTQYF
>TRBJ2-7|NA|TRBV29-1|NA
TGCAGCGTTGAAGGTCCCAGATCCTACGAGCAGTACTTC
CSVEGPRSYEQYF
>TRBJ1-5|TRBD1|TRBV28|NA
TGTGCCAGCAGTCCTACAGGGGGGCAGAGCAATCAGCCCCAGCATTTT
CASSPTGGQSNQPQHF
>TRBJ2-7|NA|TRBV29-1|NA
TGCAGCGTTGACCTAGTCGGAAACTACGAGCAGTACTTC
CSVDLVGNYEQYF
>TRBJ2-3|NA|TRBV5-6|NA
TGTGCCAGCAGCAGCACCGGGACTTACACAGATACGCAGTATTTT
CASSSTGTYTDTQYF
>TRBJ2-1|TRBD2|TRBV6-5|NA
TGTGCCAGCAACTCTCTAGCGGGAGACGACAATGAGCAGTTCTTC
CASNSLAGDDNEQFF
>TRBJ2-3|NA|TRBV6-2/TRBV6-3|NA
TGTGCCAGCAGTTATCCCCGGGAGTACGGAGATACGCAGTATTTT
CASSYPREYGDTQYF
>TRBJ1-2|NA|TRBV28|NA
TGTGCCAGCAGTCCCCCAGGGAAAGGCTATGGCTACACCTTC
CASSPPGKGYGYTF
>TRBJ2-7|TRBD1|TRBV5-4|NA
TGTGCCAGCAGCTTGGCAGGGGGCTACTACGAGCAGTACTTC
CASSLAGGYYEQYF
>TRBJ1-2|TRBD1|TRBV9|NA
TGTGCCAGCAGCAGACAGGGGGACTCTAACTATGGCTACACCTTC
CASSRQGDSNYGYTF
>TRBJ2-1|TRBD2|TRBV6-2/TRBV6-3|NA
TGTGCCAGCAGTTTGTTAGCGGGGTCCTACAATGAGCAGTTCTTC
CASSLLAGSYNEQFF
>TRBJ1-1|TRBD1|TRBV18|once
TGTGCCAGCTCACCCGGGGTTAGACAGGGTGCTTTCTTT
CASSPGVRQGAFF
>TRBJ2-7|TRBD2|TRBV6-2/TRBV6-3|NA
TGTGCCAGCAGTGGGACTAGAGGCTACGAGCAGTACTTC
CASSGTRGYEQYF
>TRBJ1-5|TRBD1|TRBV4-1|once
TGCGCCAGCAGCCGGGACTTTACGACAGGGACCCTAAGTAATCAGCCTCAGCATTTT
CASSRDFTTGTLSNQPQHF
>TRBJ1-4|TRBD1|TRBV5-1|NA
TGCGCCAGCAGCTCGGGGGACAGTGCAACTAATGAAAAACTGTTTTTT
CASSSGDSATNEKLFF
>TRBJ2-1|NA|TRBV5-1|NA
TGCGCCAGCAGCTTCGGGAGGGGGCCCGATTATGAGCAGTTCTTC
CASSFGRGPDYEQFF
>TRBJ2-2|TRBD2|TRBV7-3|NA
TGTGCCAGCAGCTCCTACCGGACTAGCGAGAACACCGGGGAGCTGTTTTTT
CASSSYRTSENTGELFF
>TRBJ1-1|NA|TRBV9|NA
TGTGCCAGCAGCTTCATCGCAGAGAACACTGAAGCTTTCTTT
CASSFIAENTEAFF
>TRBJ1-2|TRBD1|TRBV3-1/TRBV3-2|NA
TGTGCCAGCAGCCAAGAAGGCGCAGGGGGGAACTATGGCTACACCTTC
CASSQEGAGGNYGYTF
>TRBJ2-5|NA|TRBV19|NA
TGTGCCAGTAAGGAGGGGGGGGACCCCTCCAAGACCCAGTACTTC
CASKEGGDPSKTQYF
>TRBJ2-3|NA|TRBV15|NA
TGTGCCACCAGCAGTGGGGAGAGGGGCACAGATACGCAGTATTTT
CATSSGERGTDTQYF
>TRBJ2-2|TRBD2|TRBV10-1|NA
TGCGCCAGCAGGCCACCTAGCGGGACTTTCACCGGGGAGCTGTTTTTT
CASRPPSGTFTGELFF
>TRBJ1-1|TRBD1|TRBV4-2|NA
TGTGCCAGCAGCCACCCTACGGGGACAGTGAACTCTGAAGCTTTCTTT
CASSHPTGTVNSEAFF
>TRBJ2-1|TRBD1|TRBV15|NA
TGTGCCACCAGCAACAGGGGGCTCATCAATGAGCAGTTCTTC
CATSNRGLINEQFF
>TRBJ1-1|NA|TRBV15|NA
TGTGCCACCAGCAGAGACTCCAGAGGCTTGAACACTGAAGCTTTCTTT
CATSRDSRGLNTEAFF
>TRBJ1-1|TRBD1|TRBV9|NA
TGTGCCAGCAGCGCCGGGACAGCGGCCACTGAAGCTTTCTTT
CASSAGTAATEAFF
>TRBJ2-7|TRBD2|TRBV28|NA
TGTGCCAGCAGTTCGGGGGGAGGGGAAGAGAACGAGCAGTACTTC
CASSSGGGEENEQYF